These 30 T cell receptor beta chains were all obtained from the same sample, sequenced in a study of blood T cell repertoires in COVID-19. Sequenced by immunoSEQ multiplex PCR; TCRdb stores in-frame clones only, minus some. In the table there are under 95,000 clones, more than 60% of which are singletons. Sequencing was carried out using peripheral blood. All receptors derive from a man aged 70-80 years with acute or convalescent COVID-19.

This clone was counted a few times. Here the CDR3 DNA reads TGTGCCAGCTCATCCAGGCGAGGGGGAAATGAAAAACTGTTTTTT. Its translation is CASSSRRGGNEKLFF. The rearrangement uses TRBV18 and TRBJ1-4; TRBD1 is a possible D gene (6 bases). This CDR3 spans 15 amino acids. CDR1 and CDR2 (germline): KGHSH, LQKENI. The V and J ends lost 5 bases and 5 bases respectively, with 15 bases between them.

The genes are TRBV15 and TRBJ2-1; 8 nucleotides agree with TRBD1. The CDR3 runs to 12 residues. Germline V CDR1 and CDR2: LNHNV, YYDKDF (reference sequence). V was clipped by 3 bases and J by 9 bases; unmatched bases: 1. DNA for the CDR3: TGTGCCACCAGCAGGACAGGGGTTGAGCAGTTCTTC. Translating it yields CATSRTGVEQFF.

This clone was counted a few times. The chain links TRBV12-5 to TRBJ2-7; D might be TRBD2 (5 bases). This CDR3 spans 17 amino acids. Germline assignment: CDR1 LGHNT and CDR2 FRNRAP. The V end was cut by 5 bases, the J end by 6 bases, with 26 bases between. This CDR3 reads CASGPSLREGSAGEQYV. The CDR3 bases are TGTGCTAGTGGTCCCAGCCTTAGAGAGGGCTCAGCAGGCGAGCAGTACGTC.

This clone was observed a few times. This rearrangement joins TRBV7-9 to TRBJ2-7, with a tentative D call TRBD1 (5 bases). V shed 1 base and J shed 3 bases, with 22 bases lying between them. CDR3 size: 18 residues. CDR1 and CDR2 from the germline V gene are SEHNR and FQNEAQ (reference sequence). The CDR3, as DNA: TGTGCCAGCAGCTTAGTGGTCAGGCGGATGGGGCCCGACTACGAGCAGTACTTC. As protein: CASSLVVRRMGPDYEQYF.

In this sample, this clone turned up a few times. V and J are TRBV2 and TRBJ1-5; TRBD1 matches 10 bases. Germline V gives CDR1 SNHLY, CDR2 FYNNEI. The trim removed 6 bases at V and 6 bases at J, leaving 5 bases unmatched. CDR3 length: 14 residues. CDR3 DNA sequence: TGTGCCAGCAGCTACCGGGACAGGGGTCAGCCCCAGCATTTT. Amino acid sequence: CASSYRDRGQPQHF. Combining the CDR3 with reference TRBV2 and TRBJ1-5 gives the whole variable domain EPEVTQTPSHQVTQMGQEVILRCVPISNHLYFYWYRQILGQKVEFLVSFYNNEISEKSEIFDDQFSVERPDGSNFTLKIRSTKLEDSAMYFCASSYRDRGQPQHFGDGTRLSIL.

The chain is built from TRBV28 and TRBJ1-5; TRBD1 might be the D (5 bases). From germline, CDR1 is MDHEN and CDR2 SYDVKM. This CDR3 is 13 amino acids long. The germline V and J ends were trimmed by 9 bases and 5 bases, with 14 bases remaining between them. DNA for the CDR3: TGTGCCAGTCGAGACAGTTTAGATCAGCCCCAGCATTTT. Protein product: CASRDSLDQPQHF.

This clone was seen a handful of times. This sequence joins TRBV4-1 and TRBJ2-3; D perhaps matches TRBD2 (5 bases). The CDR3 sequence is 13 residues long. Trimming removed 1 base at V and 9 bases at J, with 11 bases between. The germline gives CDR1 MGHRA, CDR2 YSYEKL. CDR3 in amino acids: CASSQGPRGTQYF. In DNA form, the CDR3 reads TGCGCCAGCAGCCAAGGTCCCCGGGGAACGCAGTATTTT.

The chain links TRBV5-6 to TRBJ2-1; D is uncertain. Trimming took 1 base from V and 8 from J, leaving 7 bases between them. The CDR3 consists of 12 residues. Germline CDR1 and CDR2: SGHDT and YYEEEE. Here the CDR3 reads CASSLMGDEQFF. CDR3 nucleotides: TGTGCCAGCAGCTTGATGGGCGATGAGCAGTTCTTC.

V is TRBV5-4 and J is TRBJ2-2; 8 bases align to TRBD1. V was pared by 5 bases and J by 4 bases, with 4 bases of the junction left unmatched. The germline CDR1 and CDR2 sequences are SGHNT and YYREEE (reference sequence). There are 14 residues in the CDR3. The CDR3 is CASRTQGATGELFF. The DNA of the CDR3 is TGTGCCAGCAGAACCCAGGGGGCCACCGGGGAGCTGTTTTTT.

CDR3 protein: CASRREYYNEQFF. In DNA, the CDR3 is TGTGCCAGCAGAAGGGAGTACTACAATGAGCAGTTCTTC. The J gene is TRBJ2-1, the V gene TRBV5-4; tentatively, D is TRBD2 (5 bases). The germline gives CDR1 SGHNT, CDR2 YYREEE (reference sequence). The CDR3 contains 13 residues. V was shortened by 5 bases and J by 3 bases, with 9 bases between the two germline ends.

V usage is TRBV6-1 and J usage is TRBJ2-7; 7 positions match TRBD1. V lost 2 bases to trimming and J lost 5 bases; unmatched junction nucleotides: 9. The CDR3 is 15 amino acids. Germline CDR1 is MNHNS and CDR2 is SASEGT. CDR3 bases: TGTGCCAGCAGTGAACCGTGGACAGGCTCAGACGAGCAGTACTTC. Protein: CASSEPWTGSDEQYF.

The chain links TRBV6-5 to TRBJ2-1; the match to TRBD2 covers 11 bases. This CDR3 contains 16 residues. Germline CDR1 reads MNHEY; CDR2 reads SVGAGI. V shed 1 base, J shed 4 bases, and the junction held 3 bases outside the gene matches. CDR3 residues: CASSYYSGGVYNEQFF. The CDR3 DNA sequence: TGTGCCAGCAGTTACTATAGCGGGGGGGTTTACAATGAGCAGTTCTTC.

The V gene is TRBV2, the J gene TRBJ2-7; 9 bases are a match to TRBD1. CDR1 is SNHLY, CDR2 FYNNEI, per germline. This CDR3 is built from 12 residues. The V segment lost 6 bases and the J segment 4 bases; nucleotides outside the gene matches: 1. The CDR3 coding sequence is TGTGCCAGCAGACAGGGGGCTTACGAGCAGTACTTC. Encoded protein: CASRQGAYEQYF.

The chain is built from TRBV12-3 or TRBV12-4 and TRBJ1-1; D may be TRBD1 (6 bases). CDR3 length: 13 residues. The V end was cut by 3 bases, the J end by 4 bases, with 9 bases between. CDR3 region: CASSFGRGTEAFF. DNA of the CDR3: TGTGCCAGCAGTTTCGGCAGGGGCACTGAAGCTTTCTTT.

The chain is built from TRBV15 and TRBJ1-4; D not resolved. V was trimmed by 5 bases and J by 0 bases, leaving 7 bases between them. In germline, CDR1 is LNHNV, CDR2 YYDKDF (reference sequence). The CDR3 runs 14 residues. CDR3 region: CATSPTATNEKLFF. CDR3 nucleotides: TGTGCCACCAGCCCCACGGCAACTAATGAAAAACTGTTTTTT.

The chain links TRBV6-1 to TRBJ1-5; 7 bases fit TRBD1. Germline-derived CDR1 and CDR2 are MNHNS and SASEGT. With V trimmed by 4 bases and J by 2 bases, 8 bases remained unmatched. The CDR3 runs 16 residues. CDR3 coding DNA: TGTGCCAGCAGTGGGGGTCGAGGGGGCGGCAATCAGCCCCAGCATTTT. The encoded protein is CASSGGRGGGNQPQHF.

The chain employs TRBV13 and TRBJ1-5, with a tentative D call TRBD1 (5 bases). V lost 8 bases to trimming and J lost 4 bases, with 15 bases between them. CDR1 is PRHDT, CDR2 FYEKMQ, per germline (reference sequence). This CDR3 comprises 14 residues. CDR3 residues: CASEARGLNQPQHF. The DNA for the CDR3 is TGTGCCAGCGAAGCTAGGGGCCTAAATCAGCCCCAGCATTTT.

In its sample, this clone was seen a few times. The V gene is TRBV7-9, the J gene TRBJ1-1; unclear D gene. The V end lost 3 bases, the J end lost 1 base, and 9 bases lay between the germline ends. The germline CDR1 and CDR2 sequences are SEHNR and FQNEAQ (reference sequence). The CDR3 is 14 residues long. The CDR3 sequence is CASSFLRGNTEAFF. CDR3 sequence (DNA): TGTGCCAGCAGCTTTCTAAGAGGGAACACTGAAGCTTTCTTT.

This clone has only a few counts. The chain joins TRBV2 to TRBJ2-1; TRBD2 matches 7 bases. Germline lookup yields CDR1 SNHLY and CDR2 FYNNEI. The V gene end was trimmed by 5 bases and the J gene end by 5 bases; junction bases not matched to a gene: 6. CDR3 length: 14 residues. CDR3 DNA: TGTGCCAGCAGTCCTAGCGGCAGCCACAATGAGCAGTTCTTC. Translated, it gives CASSPSGSHNEQFF.

The chain is built from TRBV5-1 and TRBJ1-2, with a possible D match to TRBD1 (5 bases). Germline assignment: CDR1 SGHRS and CDR2 YFSETQ. V lost 4 bases and J 6 bases, leaving 13 bases between the germline ends. The CDR3 is 13 amino acids. The CDR3 loop reads CASSPTGGNGYTF. DNA for the CDR3: TGCGCCAGCAGCCCAACGGGGGGTAATGGCTACACCTTC. Full variable domain (remainder filled in from reference TRBV5-1 and TRBJ1-2): KAGVTQTPRYLIKTRGQQVTLSCSPISGHRSVSWYQQTPGQGLQFLFEYFSETQRNKGNFPGRFSGRQFSNSRSEMNVSTLELGDSALYLCASSPTGGNGYTFGSGTRLTVV.

This clone was detected a few times. The same CDR3 can be traced to other DNA sequences in this sample. The J gene is TRBJ2-1, the V gene TRBV19; TRBD2 aligns across 10 bases. The CDR3 totals 17 residues. Trimming at V came to 0 bases and at J to 5 bases, leaving 7 bases not matched to a gene. CDR1 LNHDA and CDR2 SQIVND come from the germline V gene (reference sequence). The CDR3 DNA sequence: TGTGCCAGTAGTATAGATCTGTTAGCGGGGGGAGACAATGAGCAGTTCTTC. Translated: CASSIDLLAGGDNEQFF.

This chain connects TRBV5-1 to TRBJ2-1; D is ambiguous. Trimming stripped 5 bases from V and 7 bases from J, with 13 bases between. The CDR3 has 13 amino acids. Germline V gives CDR1 SGHRS, CDR2 YFSETQ. The CDR3: CASRKTTGNEQFF. The CDR3 DNA is TGCGCCAGCAGGAAGACGACCGGGAATGAGCAGTTCTTC.

The CDR3 region is CASSLALRGQRLGGTDTQYF. The CDR3 DNA sequence: TGTGCCAGCAGCTTAGCGTTGCGGGGACAGAGACTTGGAGGGACAGATACGCAGTATTTT. The V call is TRBV7-6, the J call TRBJ2-3; TRBD1 is a possible D gene (7 bases). Germline V gives CDR1 SGHVS, CDR2 FNYEAQ. Deletions cut 0 bases from V and 3 bases from J, with 25 bases between. There are 20 residues in the CDR3.

This chain joins TRBV2 and TRBJ1-2, with D tentatively TRBD1 (5 bases). In germline, CDR1 is SNHLY, CDR2 FYNNEI. The CDR3 runs 14 residues. V lost 3 bases, J lost 0 bases, and 8 bases lay in between. This chain's CDR3 is CASSEGQTNYGYTF. In DNA, the CDR3 is TGTGCCAGCAGTGAGGGGCAGACTAACTATGGCTACACCTTC.

The rearrangement joins TRBV5-1 to TRBJ1-4; weak D call: TRBD1 (5 bases). Germline values: CDR1 SGHRS, CDR2 YFSETQ. The CDR3 contains 16 residues. The V end was cut by 0 bases, the J end by 0 bases, with 9 bases between. Written as DNA, the CDR3 is TGCGCCAGCAGCTTGGGGACATCGGCAACTAATGAAAAACTGTTTTTT. This gives the protein CASSLGTSATNEKLFF.

This clone was recorded once. This chain connects TRBV7-9 to TRBJ1-6; TRBD1 might be the D (6 bases). The CDR3 runs 14 residues. V lost 2 bases and J lost 10, with 12 bases in between. Germline V gives CDR1 SEHNR, CDR2 FQNEAQ (reference sequence). The chain's CDR3 is CASSLSQGSSPLHF. Written as DNA, the CDR3 is TGTGCCAGCAGCTTAAGTCAGGGGTCCTCACCCCTCCACTTT.

The chain recombines TRBV3-1 (or the pseudogene TRBV3-2) with TRBJ1-1; D remains unclear. The germline CDR1 and CDR2 sequences are LGHDT and YNNKEL (reference sequence). V shed 4 bases and J shed 11 bases, with 14 bases lying between them. There are 12 residues in the CDR3. CDR3 in DNA: TGTGCCAGCAGCCCTCACCCCAGGTTCGCTTTCTTT. Its translation is CASSPHPRFAFF.

For the CDR3, the DNA is TGTGCCAGCAGCTTGGCCAGGGGTAGAAACATTCAGTACTTC. This codes for CASSLARGRNIQYF. The genes are TRBV5-8 and TRBJ2-4, with D perhaps matching TRBD1 (6 bases). V lost 0 bases and J lost 6, with 10 bases in between. The CDR3 is 14 amino acids. Per germline, CDR1 SGHTS and CDR2 YDEGEE.

The V and J genes are TRBV29-1 and TRBJ2-1; the D gene is possibly TRBD2 (7 bases). CDR1 is SQVTM and CDR2 is ANQGSEA in the germline V gene. The V and J ends lost 4 bases and 7 bases respectively, with 17 bases between them. This CDR3 region has 14 residues. DNA for the CDR3: TGCAGCGTTGTTTACGGCGGGGGCTCAAATGAGCAGTTCTTC. This codes for CSVVYGGGSNEQFF.

This rearrangement joins TRBV4-1 to TRBJ1-4, with D perhaps matching TRBD1 (6 bases). Germline V gene sequence: CDR1 MGHRA, CDR2 YSYEKL. This CDR3 contains 16 residues. V lost 3 bases and J 4 bases, leaving 15 bases between the germline ends. Here the CDR3 reads CASSHPGGGGNEKLFF. CDR3 sequence (DNA): TGCGCCAGCAGCCACCCGGGGGGCGGGGGTAATGAAAAACTGTTTTTT.